Listed here are 7 T cell receptor beta chains from one sample, sequenced in a study of cytomegalovirus exposure and HLA in healthy donors. PCR involved 60 Vbeta and 13 Jbeta primers. TCRdb's table, derived via immunoSEQ multiplex PCR, lists solely in-frame clones and lacks some. The table includes 85,000 to 120,000 clones, approximately 80% detected once. Sequenced: PBMCs. The receptors were gathered from a middle-aged man in good health and CMV-seronegative.

The V and J genes are TRBV5-6 and TRBJ2-3; TRBD2 might be the D (5 bases). Deletions cut 0 bases from V and 6 bases from J, with 5 bases between. The CDR3 has 12 residues. In germline, CDR1 is SGHDT, CDR2 YYEEEE. As DNA, the CDR3 is TGTGCCAGCAGCTTGGGGAGGGATACGCAGTATTTT. Translation: CASSLGRDTQYF.

The CDR3 DNA is TGTGCCAGCTGGGCGGGTCCCGGGGAGCTGTTTTTT. It specifies CASWAGPGELFF. The chain combines TRBV28 with TRBJ2-2; possibly TRBD2 for D (5 bases). The V end was cut by 8 bases, the J end by 6 bases, with 10 bases between. The germline CDR1 and CDR2 sequences are MDHEN and SYDVKM. The CDR3 length is 12 residues.

This clone was seen a single time. CDR3 in DNA: TGCGCCAGCAGCCCCGGAGCGGCTAGCGGTCAAGAGACCCAGTACTTC. This translates into CASSPGAASGQETQYF. The gene calls are TRBV4-1 and TRBJ2-5; 7 bases are a match to TRBD2. Germline V gene data show CDR1 as MGHRA and CDR2 as YSYEKL. J lost 2 bases, V lost 4 bases, and 10 bases had no gene match. This CDR3 has 16 amino acids.

The V gene is TRBV18, the J gene TRBJ1-1; 9 bases fit TRBD1. After removal of 3 bases from V and 0 bases from J, the junction contained 5 bases not matched to a gene. Germline lookup yields CDR1 KGHSH and CDR2 LQKENI. The CDR3 covers 16 residues. The CDR3 here is CASSPETGGLNTEAFF. CDR3 coding DNA: TGTGCCAGCTCACCTGAGACAGGGGGTCTGAACACTGAAGCTTTCTTT. The variable domain in full, with the rest retrieved from reference TRBV18 and TRBJ1-1, is NAGVMQNPRHLVRRRGQEARLRCSPMKGHSHVYWYRQLPEEGLKFMVYLQKENIIDESGMPKERFSAEFPKEGPSILRIQQVVRGDSAAYFCASSPETGGLNTEAFFGQGTRLTVV.

The CDR3 reads CASTRGTGDTIYF. DNA of the CDR3: TGTGCCAGCACTCGAGGGACAGGGGACACCATATATTTT. The chain is built from TRBV6-5 and TRBJ1-3; 10 bases map to TRBD1. Germline CDR1 is MNHEY and CDR2 is SVGAGI. The V and J ends lost 7 bases and 8 bases, in that order; junction bases with no gene match: 5. The CDR3 spans 13 residues.

This sequence joins TRBV2 and TRBJ2-1; 8 nucleotides match TRBD2. The CDR3 runs 14 residues. The junction had 5 bases not matched to a gene; V was cut back by 4 bases and J by 6 bases. Germline values: CDR1 SNHLY, CDR2 FYNNEI. In DNA form, the CDR3 reads TGTGCCAGCAGTGTGGCTAGCGGGCGCAATGAGCAGTTCTTC. The encoded protein is CASSVASGRNEQFF.

The rearrangement links TRBV7-2 to TRBJ1-1, with D possibly TRBD1 on 6 matching bases. Germline V gene lookup returns CDR1 SGHTA and CDR2 FQGNSA. The ends were cut back, 4 bases at V and 4 bases at J, with 16 bases in the middle. The CDR3 runs to 15 residues. DNA of the CDR3: TGTGCCAGCAGCTCTACAGGGTTAGGGGGCACTGAAGCTTTCTTT. Translation gives CASSSTGLGGTEAFF.